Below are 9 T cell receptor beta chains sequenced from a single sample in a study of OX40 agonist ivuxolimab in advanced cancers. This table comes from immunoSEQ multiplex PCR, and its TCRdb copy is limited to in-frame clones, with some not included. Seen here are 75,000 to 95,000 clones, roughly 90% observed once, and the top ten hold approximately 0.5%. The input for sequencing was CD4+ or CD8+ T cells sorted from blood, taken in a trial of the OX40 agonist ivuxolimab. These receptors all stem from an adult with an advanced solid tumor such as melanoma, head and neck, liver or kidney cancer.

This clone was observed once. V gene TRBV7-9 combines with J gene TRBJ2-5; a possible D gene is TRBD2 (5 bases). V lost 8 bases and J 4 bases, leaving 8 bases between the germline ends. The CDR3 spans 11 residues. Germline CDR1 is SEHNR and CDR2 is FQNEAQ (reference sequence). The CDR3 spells CASSGGETQYF. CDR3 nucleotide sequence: TGTGCCAGCTCCGGAGGAGAGACCCAGTACTTC.

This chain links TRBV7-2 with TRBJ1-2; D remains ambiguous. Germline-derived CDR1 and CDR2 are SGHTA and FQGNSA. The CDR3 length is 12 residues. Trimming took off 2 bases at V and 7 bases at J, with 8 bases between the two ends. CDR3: CASSLTTAGYTF. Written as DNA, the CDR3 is TGTGCCAGCAGCTTAACCACGGCTGGCTACACCTTC.

The chain's CDR3 is CASSGQGLAAFF. DNA of the CDR3: TGTGCCAGTAGTGGTCAGGGGTTGGCCGCTTTCTTT. This chain links TRBV19 with TRBJ1-1; perhaps TRBD1 as D (6 bases). The V end was cut by 5 bases, the J end by 11 bases, with 15 bases between. The CDR3 sequence is 12 residues long. Germline V CDR1 and CDR2: LNHDA, SQIVND (reference sequence).

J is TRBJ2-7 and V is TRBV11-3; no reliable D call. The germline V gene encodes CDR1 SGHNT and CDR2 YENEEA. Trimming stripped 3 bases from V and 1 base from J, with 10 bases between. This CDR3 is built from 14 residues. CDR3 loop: CASSFIRMSYEQYF. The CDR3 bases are TGTGCCAGCAGCTTCATCAGGATGTCCTACGAGCAGTACTTC.

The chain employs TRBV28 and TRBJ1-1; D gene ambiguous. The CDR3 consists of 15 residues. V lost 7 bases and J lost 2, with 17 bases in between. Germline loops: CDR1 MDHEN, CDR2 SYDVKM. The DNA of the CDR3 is TGTGCCAGCACCGAATTTGGACGGACCAACACTGAAGCTTTCTTT. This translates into CASTEFGRTNTEAFF.

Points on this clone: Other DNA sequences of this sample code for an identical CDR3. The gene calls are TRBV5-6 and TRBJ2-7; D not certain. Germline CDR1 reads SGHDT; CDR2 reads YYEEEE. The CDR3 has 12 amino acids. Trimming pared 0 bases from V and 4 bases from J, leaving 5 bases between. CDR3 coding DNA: TGTGCCAGCAGCTTGGTGGGTTACGAGCAGTACTTC. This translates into CASSLVGYEQYF.

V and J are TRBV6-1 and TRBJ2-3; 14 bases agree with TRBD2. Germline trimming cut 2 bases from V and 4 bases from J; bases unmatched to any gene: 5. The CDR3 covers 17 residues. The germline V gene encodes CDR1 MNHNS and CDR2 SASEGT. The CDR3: CASSEWTSGRRSDTQYF. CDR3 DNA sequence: TGTGCCAGCAGTGAATGGACTAGCGGGAGGAGGTCAGATACGCAGTATTTT.

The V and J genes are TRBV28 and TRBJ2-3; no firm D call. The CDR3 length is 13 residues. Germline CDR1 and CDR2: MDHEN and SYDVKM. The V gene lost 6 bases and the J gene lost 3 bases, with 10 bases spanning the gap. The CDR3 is CASSPPSTDTQYF. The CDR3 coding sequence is TGTGCCAGCAGCCCTCCCTCTACAGATACGCAGTATTTT.

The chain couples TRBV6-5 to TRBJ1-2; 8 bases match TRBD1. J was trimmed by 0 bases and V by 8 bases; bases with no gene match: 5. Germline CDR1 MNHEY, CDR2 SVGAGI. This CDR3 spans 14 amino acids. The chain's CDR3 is CASVGQASNYGYTF. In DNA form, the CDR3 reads TGTGCCAGCGTGGGACAGGCGTCTAACTATGGCTACACCTTC.